Following are 18 T cell receptor beta chains from one sample sequenced in a study of shared clonotypes between healthy human individuals. Here immunoSEQ multiplex PCR was the method, and the copy in TCRdb shows in-frame clones only, minus some. Here the sample spans about 490,000 clones, around 80% being singletons. Sample: PBMCs. The receptors come from a woman aged 40 to 55 in good health. Some clones in this sample may be carry-over from other donors' samples.

This chain joins TRBV4-2 and TRBJ1-5; a possible D gene is TRBD1 (6 bases). Germline V CDR1 and CDR2: LGHNA, YNFKEQ. Trimming removed 0 bases at V and 0 bases at J, with 12 bases between. CDR3 length equals 17 residues. Here the CDR3 reads CASSQELTGISNQPQHF. The CDR3 bases are TGTGCCAGCAGCCAAGAACTCACAGGGATTAGCAATCAGCCCCAGCATTTT.

The CDR3 nucleotides read TGTGCCAGCAGCTTTAGAGGAACCCCTCAAGAGACCCAGTACTTC. Translating gives CASSFRGTPQETQYF. The chain joins TRBV7-2 to TRBJ2-5; D gene ambiguous. The germline CDR1 and CDR2 sequences are SGHTA and FQGNSA. The V and J ends lost 3 bases and 2 bases respectively, with 13 bases between them. This CDR3 has 15 residues.

J is TRBJ2-7 and V is TRBV28; 12 nucleotides agree with TRBD2. The CDR3 runs to 13 residues. V lost 10 bases to trimming and J lost 2 bases; unmatched junction nucleotides: 3. Germline CDR1 reads MDHEN; CDR2 reads SYDVKM. CDR3 nucleotide sequence: TGTGCCACTAGGACTAGCGGGACCTACGAGCAGTACTTC. It encodes CATRTSGTYEQYF.

The chain joins TRBV30 to TRBJ1-1; the D gene is possibly TRBD1 (5 bases). Germline CDR1 is GTSNPN and CDR2 is SVGIG (reference sequence). V shed 1 base and J shed 4 bases, with 13 bases lying between them. The CDR3 is 14 residues long. The CDR3 is CAWSEGADTTEAFF. The CDR3 DNA reads TGTGCCTGGAGTGAAGGGGCAGACACCACTGAAGCTTTCTTT.

The V call is TRBV28, the J call TRBJ1-5, with 9 bases identical to TRBD1. The CDR3 extends over 14 amino acids. Germline V lookup: CDR1 MDHEN, CDR2 SYDVKM. Germline trimming cut 5 bases from V and 6 bases from J; bases unmatched to any gene: 5. The CDR3 is CASSRGQGIQPQHF. CDR3 coding DNA: TGTGCCAGCAGTCGAGGACAGGGGATTCAGCCCCAGCATTTT.

This clone is medium-sized in the sample. Within the sample, other DNA sequences also encode this same CDR3. This chain uses TRBV28 with TRBJ1-6; 7 nucleotides align to TRBD1. The trim removed 6 bases at V and 10 bases at J, leaving 12 bases unmatched. The CDR3 loop spans 15 amino acids. Germline-derived CDR1 and CDR2 are MDHEN and SYDVKM. The CDR3 protein is CASSPPGQRISPLHF. The DNA for the CDR3 is TGTGCCAGCAGCCCACCGGGACAGCGTATCTCACCCCTCCACTTT.

The genes are TRBV27 and TRBJ2-5, with D unresolved. The closer fit of TRBJ2-7 to the DNA end suggests the J call may be wrong. Germline V gene sequence: CDR1 MNHEY, CDR2 SMNVEV (reference sequence). The CDR3 loop spans 13 amino acids. The CDR3, as DNA: TGTGCCAGCAGTTTAAGTCCTTACAACGAGCAGTACTTC. This sequence encodes CASSLSPYNEQYF.

This sequence joins TRBV7-2 and TRBJ2-2; no definite D call. Germline-derived CDR1 and CDR2 are SGHTA and FQGNSA. The germline V and J ends were trimmed by 5 bases and 6 bases, with 7 bases remaining between them. The CDR3 is 12 amino acids. CDR3 protein: CASSLPPGELFF. The DNA of the CDR3 is TGTGCCAGCAGCCTCCCCCCCGGGGAGCTGTTTTTT.

The chain uses TRBV9 and TRBJ2-1, with 13 bases that match TRBD2. CDR3 size: 15 residues. With 0 bases clipped from V and 8 bases from J, the junction kept 2 bases outside the gene matches. CDR1 and CDR2 (germline): SGDLS, YYNGEE. The CDR3 DNA reads as TGTGCCAGCAGCGTAGCAACTAGCGGGAGGGATGAGCAGTTCTTC. This encodes CASSVATSGRDEQFF. The full variable domain, with the rest looked up from reference TRBV9 and TRBJ2-1, is DSGVTQTPKHLITATGQRVTLRCSPRSGDLSVYWYQQSLDQGLQFLIQYYNGEERAKGNILERFSAQQFPDLHSELNLSSLELGDSALYFCASSVATSGRDEQFFGPGTRLTVL.

This chain joins TRBV6-1 and TRBJ1-2; perhaps TRBD1 as D (5 bases). V lost 5 bases to trimming and J lost 4 bases, with 8 bases between them. The CDR3 extends over 12 amino acids. CDR1 and CDR2 from the germline V gene are MNHNS and SASEGT. The CDR3 bases are TGTGCCAGCAGTTCCCAGGGCTATGGCTACACCTTC. It specifies CASSSQGYGYTF.

For this clone: The sample holds other DNA sequences that translate to the same CDR3. The V call is TRBV6-4, the J call TRBJ2-3, with D perhaps matching TRBD2 (6 bases). V was clipped by 0 bases and J by 0 bases, with 7 bases between them. The CDR3 is 15 residues long. CDR1 MRHNA and CDR2 SNTAGT come from the germline V gene. The CDR3 coding sequence is TGTGCCAGCAGTGACTCGGCGGGGAGCACAGATACGCAGTATTTT. It is translated as CASSDSAGSTDTQYF.

The rearrangement uses TRBV6-6 and TRBJ2-5, with D possibly TRBD2 on 7 matching bases. The V and J ends lost 8 bases and 4 bases respectively, with 17 bases between them. The germline V gene encodes CDR1 MNHNY and CDR2 SVGAGI (reference sequence). This CDR3 contains 14 residues. This CDR3 is CASRTAGGLETQYF. As DNA, the CDR3 is TGTGCCAGCCGCACCGCCGGGGGGCTAGAGACCCAGTACTTC.

This rearrangement joins TRBV7-9 to TRBJ2-2; no clear D gene. Germline assignment: CDR1 SEHNR and CDR2 FQNEAQ (reference sequence). The CDR3 has 13 amino acids. The V and J ends lost 5 bases and 0 bases respectively, with 4 bases between them. In DNA, the CDR3 is TGTGCCAGCAGCACTGCGAACACCGGGGAGCTGTTTTTT. Translated: CASSTANTGELFF.

In this sample, this clone turned up a few times. This rearrangement joins TRBV7-9 to TRBJ2-3, with D unresolved. The germline V and J ends were trimmed by 5 bases and 6 bases, with 9 bases remaining between them. Germline CDR1 and CDR2: SEHNR and FQNEAQ (reference sequence). CDR3 size: 12 residues. The CDR3 protein is CASSLSWDTQYF. DNA for the CDR3: TGTGCCAGCAGCCTTTCGTGGGATACGCAGTATTTT.

V is TRBV18 and J is TRBJ2-7, with a possible D match to TRBD2 (6 bases). There are 15 residues in the CDR3. Germline-derived CDR1 and CDR2 are KGHSH and LQKENI. Trimming left V 8 bases short and J 1 base short, with 18 bases between. In DNA, the CDR3 is TGTGCCAGCAGAAAGACCGGGACTTCATCCTACGAGCAGTACTTC. Translated, it gives CASRKTGTSSYEQYF.

V gene TRBV28 combines with J gene TRBJ2-6; D not resolved. Germline V gene sequence: CDR1 MDHEN, CDR2 SYDVKM. The CDR3 runs 15 residues. V was clipped by 5 bases and J by 0 bases, with 8 bases between them. The DNA for the CDR3 is TGTGCCAGCAGTGGTACGACCTCTGGGGCCAACGTCCTGACTTTC. Translating gives CASSGTTSGANVLTF.

This sequence joins TRBV5-1 and TRBJ2-2, with a possible D match to TRBD2 (5 bases). The germline V gene has CDR1 SGHRS and CDR2 YFSETQ. V dropped 0 bases and J dropped 3 bases, with 12 bases sitting between them. The CDR3 spans 16 residues. Here the CDR3 reads CASSLAPEAYTGELFF. CDR3 DNA: TGCGCCAGCAGCTTGGCGCCGGAGGCTTACACCGGGGAGCTGTTTTTT.

The chain recombines TRBV30 with TRBJ1-5; D is unresolved. Germline values: CDR1 GTSNPN, CDR2 SVGIG (reference sequence). CDR3 size: 13 residues. Trimming cost V 0 bases and J 2 bases, with 5 bases left between them. CDR3 amino acids: CAWSVKGNQPQHF. CDR3 in DNA: TGTGCCTGGAGTGTCAAAGGCAATCAGCCCCAGCATTTT.